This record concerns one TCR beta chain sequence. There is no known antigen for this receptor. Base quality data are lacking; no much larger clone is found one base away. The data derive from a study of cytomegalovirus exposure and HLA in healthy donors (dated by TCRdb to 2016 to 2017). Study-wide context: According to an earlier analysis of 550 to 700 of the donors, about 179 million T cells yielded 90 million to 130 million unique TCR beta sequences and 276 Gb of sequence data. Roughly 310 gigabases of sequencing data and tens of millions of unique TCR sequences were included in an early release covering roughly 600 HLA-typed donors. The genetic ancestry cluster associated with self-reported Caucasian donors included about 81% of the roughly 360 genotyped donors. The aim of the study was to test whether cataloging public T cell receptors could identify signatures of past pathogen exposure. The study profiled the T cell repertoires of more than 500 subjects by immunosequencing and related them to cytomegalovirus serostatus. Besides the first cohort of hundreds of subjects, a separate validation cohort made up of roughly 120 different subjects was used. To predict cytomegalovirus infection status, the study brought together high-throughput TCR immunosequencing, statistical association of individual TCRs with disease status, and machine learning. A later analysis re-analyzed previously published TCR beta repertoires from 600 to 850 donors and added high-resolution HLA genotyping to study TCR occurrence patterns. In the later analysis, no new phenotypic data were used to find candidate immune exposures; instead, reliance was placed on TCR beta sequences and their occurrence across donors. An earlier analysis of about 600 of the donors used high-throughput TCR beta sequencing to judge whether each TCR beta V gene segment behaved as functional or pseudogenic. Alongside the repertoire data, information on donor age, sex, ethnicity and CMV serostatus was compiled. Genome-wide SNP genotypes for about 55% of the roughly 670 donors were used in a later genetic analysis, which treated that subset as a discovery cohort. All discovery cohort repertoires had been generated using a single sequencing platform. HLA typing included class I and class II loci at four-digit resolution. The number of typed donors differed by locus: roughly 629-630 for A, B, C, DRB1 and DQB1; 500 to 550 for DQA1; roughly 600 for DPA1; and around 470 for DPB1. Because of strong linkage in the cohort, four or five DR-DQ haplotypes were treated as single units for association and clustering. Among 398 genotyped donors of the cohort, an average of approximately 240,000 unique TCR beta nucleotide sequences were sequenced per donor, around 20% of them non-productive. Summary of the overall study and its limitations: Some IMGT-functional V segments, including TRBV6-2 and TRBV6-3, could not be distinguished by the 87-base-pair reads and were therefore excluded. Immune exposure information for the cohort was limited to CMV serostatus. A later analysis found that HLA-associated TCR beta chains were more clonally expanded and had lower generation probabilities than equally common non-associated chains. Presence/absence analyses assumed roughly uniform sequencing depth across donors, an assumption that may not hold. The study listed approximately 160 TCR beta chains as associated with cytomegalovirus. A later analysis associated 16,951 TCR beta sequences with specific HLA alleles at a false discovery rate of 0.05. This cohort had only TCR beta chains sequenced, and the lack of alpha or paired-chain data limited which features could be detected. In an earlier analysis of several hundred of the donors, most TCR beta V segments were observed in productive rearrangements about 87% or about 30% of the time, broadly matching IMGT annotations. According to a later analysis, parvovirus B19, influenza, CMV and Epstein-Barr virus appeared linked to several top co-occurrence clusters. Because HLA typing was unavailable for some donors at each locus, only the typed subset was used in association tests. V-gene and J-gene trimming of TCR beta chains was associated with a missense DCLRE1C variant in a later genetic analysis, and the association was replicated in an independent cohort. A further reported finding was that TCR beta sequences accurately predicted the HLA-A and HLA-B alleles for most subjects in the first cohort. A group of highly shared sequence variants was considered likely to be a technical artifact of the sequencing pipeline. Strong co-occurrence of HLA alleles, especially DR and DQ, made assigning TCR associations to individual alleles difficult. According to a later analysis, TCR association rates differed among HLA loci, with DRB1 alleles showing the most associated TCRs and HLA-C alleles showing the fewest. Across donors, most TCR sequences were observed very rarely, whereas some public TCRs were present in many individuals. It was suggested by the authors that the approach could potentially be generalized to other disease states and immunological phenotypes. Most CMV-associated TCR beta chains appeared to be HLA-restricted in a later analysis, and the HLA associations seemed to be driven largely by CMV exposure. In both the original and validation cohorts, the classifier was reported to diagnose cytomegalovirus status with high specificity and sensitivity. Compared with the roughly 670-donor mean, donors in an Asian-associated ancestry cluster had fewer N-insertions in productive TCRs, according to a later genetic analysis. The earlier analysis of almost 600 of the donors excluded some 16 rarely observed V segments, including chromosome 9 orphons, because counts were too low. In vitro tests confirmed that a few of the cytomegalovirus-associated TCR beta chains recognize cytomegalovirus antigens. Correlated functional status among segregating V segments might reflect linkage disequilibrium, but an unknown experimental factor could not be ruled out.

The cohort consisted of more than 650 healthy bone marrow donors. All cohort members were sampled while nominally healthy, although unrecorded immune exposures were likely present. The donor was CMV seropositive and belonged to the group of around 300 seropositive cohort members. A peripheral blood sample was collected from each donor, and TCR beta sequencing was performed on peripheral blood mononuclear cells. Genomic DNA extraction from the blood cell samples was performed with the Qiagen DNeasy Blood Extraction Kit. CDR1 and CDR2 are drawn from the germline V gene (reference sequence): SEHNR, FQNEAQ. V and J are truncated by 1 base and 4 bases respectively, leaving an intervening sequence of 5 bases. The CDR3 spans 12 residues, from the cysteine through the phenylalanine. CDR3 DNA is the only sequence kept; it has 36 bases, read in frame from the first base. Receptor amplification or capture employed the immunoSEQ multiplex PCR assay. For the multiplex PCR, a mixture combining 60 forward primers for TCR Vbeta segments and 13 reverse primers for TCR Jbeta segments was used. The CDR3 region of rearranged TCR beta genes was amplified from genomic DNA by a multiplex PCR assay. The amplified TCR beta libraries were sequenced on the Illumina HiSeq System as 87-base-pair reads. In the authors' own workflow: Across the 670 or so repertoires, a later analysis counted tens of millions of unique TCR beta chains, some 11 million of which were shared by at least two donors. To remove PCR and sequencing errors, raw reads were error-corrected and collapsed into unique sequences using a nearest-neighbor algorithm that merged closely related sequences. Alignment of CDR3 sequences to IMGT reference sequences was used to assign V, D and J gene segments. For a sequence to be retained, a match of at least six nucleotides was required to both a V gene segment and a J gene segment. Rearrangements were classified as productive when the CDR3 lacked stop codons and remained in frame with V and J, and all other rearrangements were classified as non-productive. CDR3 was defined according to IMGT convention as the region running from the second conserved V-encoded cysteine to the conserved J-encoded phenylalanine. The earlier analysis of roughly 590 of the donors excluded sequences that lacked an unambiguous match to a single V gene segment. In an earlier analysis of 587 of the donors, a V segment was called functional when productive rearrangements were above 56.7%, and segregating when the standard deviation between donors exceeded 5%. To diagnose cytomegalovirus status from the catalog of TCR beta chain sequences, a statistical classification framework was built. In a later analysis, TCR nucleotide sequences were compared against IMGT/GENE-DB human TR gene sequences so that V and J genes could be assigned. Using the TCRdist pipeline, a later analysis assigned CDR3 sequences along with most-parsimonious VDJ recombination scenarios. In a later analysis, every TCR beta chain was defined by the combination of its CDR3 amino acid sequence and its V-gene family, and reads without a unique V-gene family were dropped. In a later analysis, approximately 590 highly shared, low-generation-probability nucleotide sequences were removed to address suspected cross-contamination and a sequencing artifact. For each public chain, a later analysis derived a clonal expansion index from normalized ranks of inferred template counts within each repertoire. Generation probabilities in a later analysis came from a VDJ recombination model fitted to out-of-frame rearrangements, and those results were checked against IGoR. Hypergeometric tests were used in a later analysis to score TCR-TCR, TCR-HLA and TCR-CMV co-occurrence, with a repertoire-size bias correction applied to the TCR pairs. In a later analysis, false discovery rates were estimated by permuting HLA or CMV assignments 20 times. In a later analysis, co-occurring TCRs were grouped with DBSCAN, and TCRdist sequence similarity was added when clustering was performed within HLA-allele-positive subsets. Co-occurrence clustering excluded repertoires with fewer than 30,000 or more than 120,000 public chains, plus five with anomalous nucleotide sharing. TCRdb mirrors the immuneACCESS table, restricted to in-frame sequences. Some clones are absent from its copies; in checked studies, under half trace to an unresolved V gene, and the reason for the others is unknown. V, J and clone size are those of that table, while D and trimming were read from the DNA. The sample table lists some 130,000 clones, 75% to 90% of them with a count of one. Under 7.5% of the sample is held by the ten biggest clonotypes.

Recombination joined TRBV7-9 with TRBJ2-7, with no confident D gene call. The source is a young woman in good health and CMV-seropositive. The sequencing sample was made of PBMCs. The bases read TGTGCCAGCAGCTTAGGTCAGTACGAGCAGTACTTC. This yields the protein CASSLGQYEQYF. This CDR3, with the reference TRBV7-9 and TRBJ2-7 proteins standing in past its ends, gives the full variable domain DTGVSQNPRHKITKRGQNVTFRCDPISEHNRLYWYRQTLGQGPEFLTYFQNEAQLEKSRLLSDRFSAERPKGSFSTLEIQRTEQGDSAMYLCASSLGQYEQYFGPGTRLTVT.